This entry concerns a single TCR beta chain. This entry is derived from a study of blood T cell repertoires in COVID-19. Overall study: There were acute and convalescent COVID-19 samples, and they came from the United States, Italy and Spain. The cDNA or gDNA used as material had been derived from T cells, B-cell-depleted T cells, or PBMCs.

The assay was immunoSEQ multiplex PCR, and TCRdb's table has in-frame clones only and misses some. Of approximately 270,000 clones listed, approximately 83% are singletons. This CDR3 has 16 amino acids. The J segment lost 5 bases and the V segment lost 1 base, leaving 6 bases of the junction unmatched. Germline CDR1 is SGHRS and CDR2 is YFSETQ. The sample consisted of peripheral blood. The chain employs TRBV5-1 and TRBJ2-2; 9 bases map to TRBD2. This receptor was obtained from a woman aged 70-85 years with acute or convalescent COVID-19. This CDR3 reads CASSLTSGGWTGELFF. The CDR3 coding sequence is TGCGCCAGCAGCTTGACCAGCGGGGGGTGGACCGGGGAGCTGTTTTTT.